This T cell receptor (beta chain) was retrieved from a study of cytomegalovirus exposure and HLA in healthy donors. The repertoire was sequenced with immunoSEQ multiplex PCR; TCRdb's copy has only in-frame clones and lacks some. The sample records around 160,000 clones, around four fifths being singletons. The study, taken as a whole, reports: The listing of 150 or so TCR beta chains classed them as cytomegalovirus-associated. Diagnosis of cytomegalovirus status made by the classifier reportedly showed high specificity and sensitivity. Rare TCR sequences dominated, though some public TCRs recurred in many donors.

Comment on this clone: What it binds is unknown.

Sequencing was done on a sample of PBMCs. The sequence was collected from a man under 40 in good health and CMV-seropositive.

The CDR3 sequence is CASSLVAGQQETQYF. The DNA for the CDR3 is TGTGCCAGCAGCTTAGTGGCAGGGCAGCAAGAGACCCAGTACTTC. The gene calls are TRBV7-8 and TRBJ2-5, with TRBD1 as a possible D gene (5 bases). V was pared by 1 base and J by 2 bases, with 11 bases between. The CDR3 extends over 15 amino acids. Germline CDR1 is SGHVS and CDR2 is FQNEAQ.